Listed below are T cell receptor beta chains from one sample, sequenced in a study of T cells in narcolepsy. Profiled with immunoSEQ multiplex PCR; TCRdb holds only in-frame clones, not every one. The sample comprises about 17,000 clones, over 75% of which are singletons, and roughly 0.68% rests with the top ten. Material for sequencing was memory (CD45RA-) CD4+ T cells from blood. These receptors all come from a human donor in good health. The conserved cysteine and the conserved F or W are not part of the CDR3 here.

>TRBV5-1
ASSLRQGAAKLF
>TRBV27
ASSSSDRSYEQY
>TRBV2
ASSRDLLPDYT
>TRBV25-1
ASSGQGSFNEKLF
>TRBV7-8
ASSYAGDYGYT
>TRBV5-1
ASSLVGRAEPPWEQY
>TRBV9
ASRGLGGGGTDTQY
>TRBV5-6
ASSPSRWPGANVLT
>TRBV18
ASSPQTGTAQETQY
>TRBV9
ASSVDPMSQPQH
>TRBV11-2
ASSLDGLAESYEQY
>TRBV4-1
ASSQDQGGHQPQH
>TRBV5-1
ASSFQTGSHEQY
>TRBV9
ASSAAGSSGNTIY
>TRBV6-6
ASSHRDLSSYEQY
>TRBV5-1
ASPHEVWPQH
>TRBV29-1
SVEERLAQEGSYEQY
>TRBV27
ASSYQAPSTDTQY
>TRBV6-5
ASGTGQPQH
>TRBV6-6
ASSYSRGAGYT
>TRBV2
ASSENRAYTGELF
>TRBV7-8
ASREEGKLELTNEKLF
>TRBV5-1
ASSLGQGGGYT
>TRBV5-8
ASSYDRGFDEQY
>TRBV5-4
ASSLNGQGGETQY
>TRBV9
ASSVEEGAFGEQY
>TRBV19
ASSTTGQRNSPLH
>TRBV5-4
ASSLTNEQF
>TRBV5-4
ASSLARQGVADTQY
>TRBV18
ASCTVQETQY
>TRBV7-2
ASSSDRHSPLH
>TRBV5-1
ASSFSGDYSEQF
>TRBV30
AWRGGERRGF
>TRBV5-4
ASSHSQVYGYT
>TRBV5-6
ASSWDQLNTEAF
>TRBV15
ATSRDKSPGNIQY
>TRBV18
ASSGQTGQFNEKLF
>TRBV7-2
ASSTRDRGRKFSEQY
>TRBV27
ASSPYSNTGELF
>TRBV11-3
ASSPAAGGADTQY
>TRBV19
ASSPRTGGTEAF
>TRBV11-2
ASSFGRVALNTDTQY
>TRBV23-1
ASSQRSGRARQETQY
>TRBV2
ASKSGLNTGELF
>TRBV7-9
ASTLGGLNTEAF
>TRBV9
ASSVFGGTEAF
>TRBV5-5
ASSLSFGTYEQY
>TRBV11-2
ASSLRGRQTEAF